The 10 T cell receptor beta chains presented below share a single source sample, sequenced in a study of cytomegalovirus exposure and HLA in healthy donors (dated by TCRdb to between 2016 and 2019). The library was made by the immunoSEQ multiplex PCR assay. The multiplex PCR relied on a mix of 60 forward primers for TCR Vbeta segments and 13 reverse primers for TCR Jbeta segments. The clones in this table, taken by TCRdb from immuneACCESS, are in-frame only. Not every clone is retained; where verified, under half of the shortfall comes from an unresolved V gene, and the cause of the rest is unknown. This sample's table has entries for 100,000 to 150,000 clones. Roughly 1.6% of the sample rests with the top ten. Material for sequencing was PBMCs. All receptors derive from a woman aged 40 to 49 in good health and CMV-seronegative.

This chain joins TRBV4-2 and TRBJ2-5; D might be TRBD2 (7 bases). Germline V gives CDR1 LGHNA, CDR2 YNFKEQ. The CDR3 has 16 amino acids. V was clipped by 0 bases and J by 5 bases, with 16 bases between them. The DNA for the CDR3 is TGTGCCAGCAGCCAAGATAGTAGGGGGGGCCGGGAGACCCAGTACTTC. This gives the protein CASSQDSRGGRETQYF.

Here the CDR3 DNA reads TGTGCCAGCACCCCGGGTCGTGACTATAATTCACCCCTCCACTTT. This encodes CASTPGRDYNSPLHF. This rearrangement joins TRBV7-8 to TRBJ1-6, with D unclear. The ends were cut back, 7 bases at V and 3 bases at J, with 13 bases in the middle. Germline V CDR1 and CDR2: SGHVS, FQNEAQ. The CDR3 covers 15 residues.

The CDR3 nucleotides read TGTGCCAGCTCACCGGCAAATTCTCAGCCCCAGCATTTT. Its translation: CASSPANSQPQHF. The rearrangement uses TRBV18 and TRBJ1-5; D is unclear. The germline CDR1 and CDR2 sequences are KGHSH and LQKENI. V lost 3 bases and J 6 bases, leaving 9 bases between the germline ends. CDR3 length equals 13 residues. Full variable domain (remainder filled in from reference TRBV18 and TRBJ1-5): NAGVMQNPRHLVRRRGQEARLRCSPMKGHSHVYWYRQLPEEGLKFMVYLQKENIIDESGMPKERFSAEFPKEGPSILRIQQVVRGDSAAYFCASSPANSQPQHFGDGTRLSIL.

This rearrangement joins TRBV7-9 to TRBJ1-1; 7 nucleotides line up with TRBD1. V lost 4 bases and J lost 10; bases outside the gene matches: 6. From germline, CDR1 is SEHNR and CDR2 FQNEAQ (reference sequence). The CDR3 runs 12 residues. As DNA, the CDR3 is TGTGCCAGCAGCTCGACAGGGTTAGGAGCTTTCTTT. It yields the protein CASSSTGLGAFF.

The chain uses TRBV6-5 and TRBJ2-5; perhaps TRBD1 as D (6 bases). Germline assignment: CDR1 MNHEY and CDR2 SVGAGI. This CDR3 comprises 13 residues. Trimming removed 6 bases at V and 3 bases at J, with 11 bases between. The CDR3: CASRETGKETQYF. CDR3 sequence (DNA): TGTGCCAGCAGGGAGACAGGAAAAGAGACCCAGTACTTC.

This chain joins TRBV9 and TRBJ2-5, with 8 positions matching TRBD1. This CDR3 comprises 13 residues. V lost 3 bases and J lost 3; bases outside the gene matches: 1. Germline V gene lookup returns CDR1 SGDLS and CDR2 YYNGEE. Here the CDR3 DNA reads TGTGCCAGCAGCGAGACAGGGGAAGAGACCCAGTACTTC. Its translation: CASSETGEETQYF.

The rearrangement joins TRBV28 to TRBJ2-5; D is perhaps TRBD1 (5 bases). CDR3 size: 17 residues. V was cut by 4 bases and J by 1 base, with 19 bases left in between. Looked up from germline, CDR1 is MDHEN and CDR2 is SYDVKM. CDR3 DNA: TGTGCCAGCAGTTCTCCCTGGACAAGGGCGACCCAAGAGACCCAGTACTTC. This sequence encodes CASSSPWTRATQETQYF.

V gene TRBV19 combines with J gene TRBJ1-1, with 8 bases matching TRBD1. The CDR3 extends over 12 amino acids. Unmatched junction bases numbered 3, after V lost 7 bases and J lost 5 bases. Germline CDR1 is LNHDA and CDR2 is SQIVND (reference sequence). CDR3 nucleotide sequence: TGTGCCAGTATACAGGGGGAAACTGAAGCTTTCTTT. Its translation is CASIQGETEAFF.

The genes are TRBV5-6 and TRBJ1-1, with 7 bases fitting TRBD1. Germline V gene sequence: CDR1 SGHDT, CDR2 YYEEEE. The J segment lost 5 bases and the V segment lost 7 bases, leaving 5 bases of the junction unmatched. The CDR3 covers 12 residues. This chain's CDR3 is CASRRGETEAFF. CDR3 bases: TGTGCCAGCCGCAGGGGGGAAACTGAAGCTTTCTTT.

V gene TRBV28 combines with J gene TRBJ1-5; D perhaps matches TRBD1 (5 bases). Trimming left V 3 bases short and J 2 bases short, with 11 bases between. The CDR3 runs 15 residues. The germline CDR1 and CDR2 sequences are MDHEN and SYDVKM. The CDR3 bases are TGTGCCAGCAGTTTTAGGAGGGGTGGCAATCAGCCCCAGCATTTT. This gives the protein CASSFRRGGNQPQHF.